These 6 T cell receptor beta chains share one sample of origin, sequenced in a study of T cells after yellow fever vaccination. TCRdb passed the 5' RACE reads through MiXCR, listing each CDR3 protein once. The sample shows about 580,000 distinct CDR3 sequences, about a sixth of them seen only once. Sample: PBMCs, taken 5 to 6 days after the first yellow fever vaccination. The source of these receptors is a man younger than 35 who received the YFV17D yellow fever vaccine.

This clonotype was observed a handful of times. This chain uses TRBV4-2 with TRBJ2-2; a possible D gene is TRBD2 (6 bases). There are 17 residues in the CDR3. Germline CDR1 and CDR2: LGHNA and YNFKEQ. Trimming shortened V by 0 bases and J by 1 base, and 12 bases separated the two germline ends. As DNA, the CDR3 is TGTGCCAGCAGCCAAGAGGGTGCGCGGGGGAACACCGGGGAGCTGTTTTTT. It translates to CASSQEGARGNTGELFF.

The chain is built from TRBV6-4 and TRBJ2-7; 12 bases are a match to TRBD2. The V segment lost 5 bases and the J segment 4 bases; nucleotides outside the gene matches: 6. The CDR3 is 15 residues long. Germline V lookup: CDR1 MRHNA, CDR2 SNTAGT. CDR3 in DNA: TGTGCCAGCAGTTTTGACACTAGCGGGGGGTACGAGCAGTACTTC. Encoded protein: CASSFDTSGGYEQYF.

In its sample, this clonotype was seen many times. The chain has TRBV3-1 and TRBJ2-3, with TRBD1 as a possible D gene (9 bases). Trimming pared 2 bases from V and 2 bases from J, leaving 32 bases between. Germline loops: CDR1 LGHDT, CDR2 YNNKEL (reference sequence). CDR3 length: 22 residues. The CDR3: CASSQLTWEGQGLAGSTDTQYF. The CDR3 region has the DNA TGTGCCAGCAGCCAACTAACTTGGGAGGGACAGGGCTTAGCGGGGTCCACAGATACGCAGTATTTT.

In its sample, this clonotype was seen many times. This chain uses TRBV5-1 with TRBJ1-6; no definite D call. Germline CDR1 is SGHRS and CDR2 is YFSETQ. V was cut by 1 base and J by 5 bases, with 10 bases left in between. The CDR3 consists of 15 residues. For the CDR3, the DNA is TGCGCCAGCAGCTTGTCGGCAGTAAATAATTCACCCCTCCACTTT. It yields the protein CASSLSAVNNSPLHF.

In this sample, this clonotype turned up a few times. This chain uses TRBV6-4 with TRBJ1-4; D gene uncertain. The CDR3 consists of 11 residues. Germline lookup yields CDR1 MRHNA and CDR2 SNTAGT. V was clipped by 1 base and J by 8 bases, with 2 bases between them. The CDR3 nucleotides are TGTGCCAGCAGTGACTGGGAAAAACTGTTTTTT. Residues: CASSDWEKLFF.

The chain couples TRBV20-1 to TRBJ1-5; D may be TRBD1 (5 bases). The CDR3 spans 14 residues. V gave up 3 bases and J gave up 9 bases, with 18 bases separating them. Germline V gene lookup returns CDR1 DFQATT and CDR2 SNEGSKA (reference sequence). The CDR3 region has the DNA TGCAGTGCTAGTAGCGGGGCCACCTCGACGCCCCAGCATTTT. Translation: CSASSGATSTPQHF.